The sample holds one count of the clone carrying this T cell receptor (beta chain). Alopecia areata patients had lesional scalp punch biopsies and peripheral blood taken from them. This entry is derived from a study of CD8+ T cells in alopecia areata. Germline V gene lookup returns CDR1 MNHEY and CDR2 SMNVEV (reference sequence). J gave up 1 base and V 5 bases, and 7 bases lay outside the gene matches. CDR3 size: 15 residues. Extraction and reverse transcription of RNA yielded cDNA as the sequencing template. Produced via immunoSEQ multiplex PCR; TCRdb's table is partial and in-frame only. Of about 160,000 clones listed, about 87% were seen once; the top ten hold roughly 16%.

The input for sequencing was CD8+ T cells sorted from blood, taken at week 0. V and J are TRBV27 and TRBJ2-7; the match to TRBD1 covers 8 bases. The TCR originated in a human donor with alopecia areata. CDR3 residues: CASSPIGQGSYEQYF. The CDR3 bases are TGTGCCAGCAGTCCAATCGGACAGGGATCCTACGAGCAGTACTTC.